This T cell receptor beta chain was retrieved from a study of CD8 T cells in Susac syndrome. Random hexamers primed reverse transcription of about 0.5 to 1 ug RNA. TCRdb redid the calling of the immunoSEQ multiplex PCR reads with MiXCR, one entry per CDR3 protein. This sample yields fewer than 350,000 distinct CDR3 sequences, of which 85% are seen a single time; 0.21% belongs to the top ten. Germline V gene data show CDR1 as LGHNA and CDR2 as YSLEER. V dropped 6 bases and J dropped 8; count of bases not matched to a gene: 15. The CDR3 is 16 amino acids. This clonotype was sampled from a human donor with multiple sclerosis. This chain joins TRBV4-3 and TRBJ2-1, with TRBD2 matching 8 bases. The sequencing input was CD8+ T cells from PBMCs. The CDR3 DNA follows: TGCGCCAGCAGTCCATGGACTAGCCTTGCCCCACATGAGCAGTTCTTC. The encoded protein is CASSPWTSLAPHEQFF.